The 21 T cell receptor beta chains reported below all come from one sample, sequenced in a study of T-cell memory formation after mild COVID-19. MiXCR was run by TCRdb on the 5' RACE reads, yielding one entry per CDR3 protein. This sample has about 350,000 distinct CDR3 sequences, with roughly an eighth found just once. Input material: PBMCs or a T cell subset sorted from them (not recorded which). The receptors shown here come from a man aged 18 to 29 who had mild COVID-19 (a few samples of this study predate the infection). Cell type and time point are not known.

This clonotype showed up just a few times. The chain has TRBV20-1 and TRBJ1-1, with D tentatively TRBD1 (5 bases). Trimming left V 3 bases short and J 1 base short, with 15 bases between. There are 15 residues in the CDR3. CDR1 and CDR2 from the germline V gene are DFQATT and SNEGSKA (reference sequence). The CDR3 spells CSASSPSTGNTEAFF. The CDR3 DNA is TGCAGTGCTAGCAGTCCCTCAACAGGGAACACTGAAGCTTTCTTT.

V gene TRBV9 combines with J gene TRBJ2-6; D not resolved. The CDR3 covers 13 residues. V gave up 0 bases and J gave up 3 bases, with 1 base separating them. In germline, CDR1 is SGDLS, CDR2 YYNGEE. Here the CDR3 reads CASSVGGANVLTF. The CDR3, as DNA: TGTGCCAGCAGCGTAGGTGGGGCCAACGTCCTGACTTTC.

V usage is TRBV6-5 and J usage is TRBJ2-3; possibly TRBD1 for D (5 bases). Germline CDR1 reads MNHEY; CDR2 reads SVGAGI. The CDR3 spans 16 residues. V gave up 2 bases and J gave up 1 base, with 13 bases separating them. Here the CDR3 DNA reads TGTGCCAGCAGTTACGGGCAGGGCCAAGGCACAGATACGCAGTATTTT. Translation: CASSYGQGQGTDTQYF.

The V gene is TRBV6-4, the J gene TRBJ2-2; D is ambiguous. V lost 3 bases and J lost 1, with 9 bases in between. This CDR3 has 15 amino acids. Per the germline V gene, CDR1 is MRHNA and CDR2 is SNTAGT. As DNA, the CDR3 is TGTGCCAGCAGTGAGAATAGCTTGAACACCGGGGAGCTGTTTTTT. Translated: CASSENSLNTGELFF.

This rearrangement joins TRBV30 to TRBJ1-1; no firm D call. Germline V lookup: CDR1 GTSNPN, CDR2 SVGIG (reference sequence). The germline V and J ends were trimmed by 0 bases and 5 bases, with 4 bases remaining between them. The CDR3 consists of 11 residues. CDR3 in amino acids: CAWSVFTEAFF. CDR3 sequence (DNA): TGTGCCTGGAGTGTTTTTACTGAAGCTTTCTTT.

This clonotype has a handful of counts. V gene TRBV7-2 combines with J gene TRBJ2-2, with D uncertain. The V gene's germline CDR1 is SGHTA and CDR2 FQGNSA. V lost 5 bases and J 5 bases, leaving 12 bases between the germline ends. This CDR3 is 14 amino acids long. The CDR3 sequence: CASSTRTETGELFF. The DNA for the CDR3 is TGTGCCAGCAGCACTCGGACCGAGACCGGGGAGCTGTTTTTT.

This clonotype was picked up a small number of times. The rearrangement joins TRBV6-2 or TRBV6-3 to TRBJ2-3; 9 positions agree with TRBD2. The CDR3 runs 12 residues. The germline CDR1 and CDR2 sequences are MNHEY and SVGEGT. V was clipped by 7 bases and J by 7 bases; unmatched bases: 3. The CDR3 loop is CASTSGVYTQYF. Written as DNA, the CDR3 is TGTGCCAGCACTAGCGGGGTGTATACGCAGTATTTT.

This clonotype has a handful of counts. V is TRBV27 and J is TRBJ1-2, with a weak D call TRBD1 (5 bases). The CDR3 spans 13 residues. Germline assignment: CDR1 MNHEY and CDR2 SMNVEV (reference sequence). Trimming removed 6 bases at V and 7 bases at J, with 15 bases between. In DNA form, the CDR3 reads TGTGCCAGCAGGGGGCTGAACCTGTCTGGCTACACCTTC. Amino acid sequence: CASRGLNLSGYTF.

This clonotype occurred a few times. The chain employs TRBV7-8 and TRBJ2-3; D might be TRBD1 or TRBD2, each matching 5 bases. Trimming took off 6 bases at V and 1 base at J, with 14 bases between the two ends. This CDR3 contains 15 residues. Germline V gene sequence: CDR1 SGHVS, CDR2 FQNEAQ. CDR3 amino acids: CASSYRDPGTDTQYF. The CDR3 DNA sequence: TGTGCCAGCAGTTACCGGGACCCCGGCACAGATACGCAGTATTTT.

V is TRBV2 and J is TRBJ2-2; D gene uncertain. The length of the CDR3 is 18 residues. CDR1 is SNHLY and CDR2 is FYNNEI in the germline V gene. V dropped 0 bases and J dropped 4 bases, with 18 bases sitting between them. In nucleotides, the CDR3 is TGTGCCAGCAGTGAAGCGCTTTTGATAGTAAGAGGCACCGGGGAGCTGTTTTTT. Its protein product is CASSEALLIVRGTGELFF.

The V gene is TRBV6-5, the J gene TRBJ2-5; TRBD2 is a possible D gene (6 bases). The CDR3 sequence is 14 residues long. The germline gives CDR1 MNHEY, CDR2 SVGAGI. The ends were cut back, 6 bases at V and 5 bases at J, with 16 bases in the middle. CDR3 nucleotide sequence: TGTGCCAGCAGCCTGGAGGGGTACCCGGAGACCCAGTACTTC. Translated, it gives CASSLEGYPETQYF.

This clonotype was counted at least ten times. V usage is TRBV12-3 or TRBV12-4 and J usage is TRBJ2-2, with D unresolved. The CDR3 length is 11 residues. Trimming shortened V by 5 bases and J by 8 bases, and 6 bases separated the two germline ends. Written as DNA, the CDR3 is TGTGCCAGCAGTATAAGGGGGGAGCTGTTTTTT. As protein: CASSIRGELFF.

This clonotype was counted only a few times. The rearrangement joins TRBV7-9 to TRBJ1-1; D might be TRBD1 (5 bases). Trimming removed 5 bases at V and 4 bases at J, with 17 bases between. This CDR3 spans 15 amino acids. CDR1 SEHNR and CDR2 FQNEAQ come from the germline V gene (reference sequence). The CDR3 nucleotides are TGTGCCAGCAGCCAGGTTTTTGGGGGGACCACTGAAGCTTTCTTT. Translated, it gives CASSQVFGGTTEAFF.

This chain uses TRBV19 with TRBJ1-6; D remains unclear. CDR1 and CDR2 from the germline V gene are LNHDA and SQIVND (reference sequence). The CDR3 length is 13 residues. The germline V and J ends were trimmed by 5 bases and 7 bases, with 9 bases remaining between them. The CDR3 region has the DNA TGTGCCAGTAGTGGGAATCGGAATTCACCCCTCCACTTT. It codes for CASSGNRNSPLHF.

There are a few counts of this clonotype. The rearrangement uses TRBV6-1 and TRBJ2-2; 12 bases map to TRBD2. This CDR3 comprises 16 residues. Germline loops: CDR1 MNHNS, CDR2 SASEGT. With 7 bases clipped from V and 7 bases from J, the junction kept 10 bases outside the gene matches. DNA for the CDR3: TGTGCCAGCATCCTCCTAGCGGGGGGGCGGAACGGGGAGCTGTTTTTT. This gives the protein CASILLAGGRNGELFF.

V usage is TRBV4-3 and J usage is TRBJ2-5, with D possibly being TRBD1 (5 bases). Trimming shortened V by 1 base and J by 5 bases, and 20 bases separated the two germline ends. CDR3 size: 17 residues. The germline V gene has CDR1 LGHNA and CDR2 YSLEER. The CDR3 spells CASSQGYGFGQGETQYF. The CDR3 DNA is TGCGCCAGCAGCCAAGGGTATGGTTTCGGACAAGGCGAGACCCAGTACTTC.

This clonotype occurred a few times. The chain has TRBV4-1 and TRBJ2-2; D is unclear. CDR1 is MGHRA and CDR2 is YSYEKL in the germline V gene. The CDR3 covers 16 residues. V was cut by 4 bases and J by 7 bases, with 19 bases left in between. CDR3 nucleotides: TGCGCCAGCAGCCCACTGACCCGCCAGGCGAGCGGGGAGCTGTTTTTT. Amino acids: CASSPLTRQASGELFF.

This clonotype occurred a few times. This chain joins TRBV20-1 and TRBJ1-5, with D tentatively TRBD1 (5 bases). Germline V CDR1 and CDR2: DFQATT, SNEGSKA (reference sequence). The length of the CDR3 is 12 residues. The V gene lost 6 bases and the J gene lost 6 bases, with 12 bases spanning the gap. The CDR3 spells CSALDGTQPQHF. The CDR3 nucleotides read TGCAGTGCCCTCGATGGGACTCAGCCCCAGCATTTT.

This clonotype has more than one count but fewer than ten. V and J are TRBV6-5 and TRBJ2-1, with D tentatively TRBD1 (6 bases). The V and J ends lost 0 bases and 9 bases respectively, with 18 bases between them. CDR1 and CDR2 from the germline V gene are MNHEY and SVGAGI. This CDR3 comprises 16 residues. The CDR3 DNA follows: TGTGCCAGCAGTTACTCGATCCCGGGCCGAGGGGGTGAGCAGTTCTTC. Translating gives CASSYSIPGRGGEQFF.

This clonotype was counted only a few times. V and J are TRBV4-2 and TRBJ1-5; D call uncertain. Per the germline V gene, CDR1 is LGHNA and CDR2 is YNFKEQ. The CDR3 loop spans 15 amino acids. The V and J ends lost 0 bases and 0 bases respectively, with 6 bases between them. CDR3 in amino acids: CASSQDHGSNQPQHF. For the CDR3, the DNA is TGTGCCAGCAGCCAAGACCATGGTAGCAATCAGCCCCAGCATTTT.

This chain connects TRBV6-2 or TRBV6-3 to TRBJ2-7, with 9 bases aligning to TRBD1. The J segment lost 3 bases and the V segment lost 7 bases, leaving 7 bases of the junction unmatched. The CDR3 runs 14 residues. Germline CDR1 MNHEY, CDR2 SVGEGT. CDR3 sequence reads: CASKPGQGLYEQYF. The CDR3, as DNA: TGTGCCAGCAAACCCGGACAGGGGCTCTACGAGCAGTACTTC.